Described below is a single T cell receptor beta chain sequence and its context. This clonotype came up many times. The target of this receptor is not known. Qualities for individual bases were not recorded, and no much larger clone is one base off. TCR beta CDR3 regions were amplified from RNA transcripts for repertoire sequencing. The first round was an RT-PCR using HTBI primers with the Qiagen OneStep RT-PCR kit, and this first round was followed by a second-round multiplex PCR, then size selection and purification. Sequencing of the libraries was carried out on an Illumina HiSeq2000 in paired-end mode with 100 bp reads. In the paper's pipeline: SOAPnuke was used to process the reads, throwing out any read that had adapters, had uncalled bases, had a mean Phred below 15, or lacked an exact constant-primer or identifier match. COPE v1.2.5 was used to merge the high-quality paired reads. Clonotypes were defined as unique nucleotide sequences and were aligned to IMGT TRB V, D and J references using MiTCR v1.1. The analysis was limited to V-J combinations with a frequency above 0.0001, which together covered 99% to 99.2% of repertoires. For each V-J combination, a TCR clonal expansion and chaos score was defined as the ratio of F50 clonal expansion to chaos observed in the TCRdist matrix. Welch's t-statistics and random forest were used to narrow the features down to approximately 13 V-J combinations, which were then fed into a naive Bayes classifier. The Morisita-Horn index was used to measure how similar the thyroid and blood repertoires were. TCRdb reworked the public reads: Q25 trimming with fastp, MiXCR clone assembly, productive beta chains retained. Duplicate CDR3 protein sequences are folded into a single record with the most common DNA and genes. It is TCRdb's table, rather than the study itself, that gives the V and J calls and clone size. Counted in this sample were a few hundred thousand distinct CDR3 sequences; about 16% of them appeared once. The leading ten clones occupy about 7% of the sample.

The data belong to a study of Graves' ophthalmopathy and Graves' hyperthyroidism (dated by TCRdb to 2017 to 2018). About the full investigation: Peripheral blood was collected at initial diagnosis, prior to any treatment. In six hyperthyroidism patients, the T-cell repertoire of thyroid tissue was compared with the T-cell repertoire of blood. In total, approximately 130 blood samples were TCR-sequenced: fewer than 50 ophthalmopathy, 75 hyperthyroidism and around 17 hyperthyroidism-to-ophthalmopathy patients. A discovery set of 100 patients (roughly 43 ophthalmopathy, 57 stable hyperthyroidism) was enrolled to explore V-J signatures distinguishing ophthalmopathy from hyperthyroidism. TCR beta repertoire signatures were used to distinguish Graves' ophthalmopathy from Graves' hyperthyroidism and to predict progression to ophthalmopathy. Following sampling, methimazole starting at 30 mg daily was administered to hyperthyroidism patients, and high-dose intravenous methylprednisolone was administered to ophthalmopathy patients. The independent validation cohort included 18 hyperthyroidism patients plus 17 patients who later progressed from hyperthyroidism to ophthalmopathy. The roughly 100 discovery patients were randomly divided into training and test sets at a 7:3 ratio. Overall study outcomes, separate from this receptor: No statistical method was used to set the sample size in advance, and the investigators knew which group each participant was assigned to. In validation, the model predicted ophthalmopathy progression with about 64% sensitivity and approximately 72% specificity; some 13 predicted patients were CT-confirmed with GO in a median of about 6.1 months. Most of the expanded thyroid clonotypes with a frequency above 0.001 were also detected in blood, and it was suggested that the thyroid immune response may be reflected by blood repertoires. In cross-validation, the 13-signature model distinguished ophthalmopathy from stable hyperthyroidism with almost 90% sensitivity and roughly 81% specificity, and in the test set the corresponding values were approximately 80% and 75%.

As encoded in the germline V gene, CDR1 is KGHDR while CDR2 is SFDVKD. The CDR3 numbers 17 residues from cysteine through phenylalanine. Only the CDR3 region is kept as DNA, spanning 51 bases read in frame from base 1. Compared with germline, V lacks 12 bases and J lacks 1 base; bases without a gene match: 11. A patient counted as having stable hyperthyroidism if there was no progression to ophthalmopathy within 18 months of follow-up. Patients with hyperthyroidism were aged 18 to 65 years, had been newly diagnosed, and had a disease duration of less than 2 months. Patients with other autoimmune diseases, uncontrolled infections, pregnancy or lactation were excluded. Clinical symptoms, serum thyroxine, TRAb, thyroid ultrasound and orbital computed tomography were used for diagnosis. Using Ficoll-Paque density gradient centrifugation, PBMCs were isolated from approximately 11 ml of fresh peripheral blood. Total RNA was extracted using Trizol reagent, and RNA quality was checked on an Agilent 2100 Bioanalyzer.

This TCR was recovered from a woman younger than 30 with stable Graves' hyperthyroidism. Donor details come from another sample of the same person, matched by shared clones. Here the chain combines TRBV24-1 and TRBJ1-6; TRBD1 aligns with 10 central bases. Sequenced: peripheral blood. The DNA reads as follows: TGTGCCTTTCCGGGACAGGGGAAAGGATCCTATAATTCACCCCTCCACTTT. Its translation is CAFPGQGKGSYNSPLHF.